One sample yielded the 17 T cell receptor beta chains listed below, sequenced in a study of T cells in Graves' hyperthyroidism and ophthalmopathy. Amplified regions were TCR beta CDR3 sequences from RNA transcripts. The study used the HTBI primer set for a first-round RT-PCR of the TCR CDR3. TCRdb independently ran MiXCR on the multiplex PCR reads; one entry per CDR3 protein. Of about 95,000 distinct CDR3 sequences listed, 35% to 50% are singletons. Sequenced material: peripheral blood or thyroid tissue (not recorded which). Receptor source: a woman aged 25 to 39 with Graves' hyperthyroidism.

This clonotype was recorded at least ten times. This chain's CDR3 is CASSLPPGREGYEQYF. Written as DNA, the CDR3 is TGTGCCAGCAGTCTTCCCCCGGGACGGGAGGGCTACGAGCAGTACTTC. The V call is TRBV28, the J call TRBJ2-7; 8 bases fit TRBD2. Germline V gives CDR1 MDHEN, CDR2 SYDVKM. Unmatched junction bases numbered 12, after V lost 5 bases and J lost 3 bases. The CDR3 has 16 residues.

This clonotype was recorded at least ten times. This chain connects TRBV10-3 to TRBJ2-3; tentatively, D is TRBD1 (6 bases). V was cut by 3 bases and J by 1 base, with 8 bases left in between. This CDR3 contains 14 residues. Germline-derived CDR1 and CDR2 are ENHRY and SYGVKD. CDR3 nucleotide sequence: TGTGCCATCAGTGACGGACAGCGCACAGATACGCAGTATTTT. This encodes CAISDGQRTDTQYF.

This sequence joins TRBV9 and TRBJ2-2; 7 bases are a match to TRBD1. This CDR3 contains 17 residues. The germline V gene encodes CDR1 SGDLS and CDR2 YYNGEE. J lost 0 bases, V lost 4 bases, and 9 bases had no gene match. CDR3 region: CASSHPSGQTNTGELFF. CDR3 sequence (DNA): TGTGCCAGCAGCCATCCGTCGGGACAGACGAACACCGGGGAGCTGTTTTTT.

The gene calls are TRBV20-1 and TRBJ1-2; TRBD1 is a possible D gene (5 bases). The CDR3 runs 14 residues. V was cut by 7 bases and J by 3 bases, with 18 bases left in between. The V gene's germline CDR1 is DFQATT and CDR2 SNEGSKA (reference sequence). The CDR3 sequence: CSVDGGALYYGYTF. The CDR3 coding sequence is TGCAGTGTGGACGGAGGGGCGTTATACTATGGCTACACCTTC.

The sample holds many counts of this clonotype. This chain connects TRBV10-1 to TRBJ1-1; D is unresolved. The germline V gene has CDR1 WNHNN and CDR2 SYGVQD (reference sequence). There are 9 residues in the CDR3. The CDR3 loop reads CSPTPIAFF. The DNA of the CDR3 is TGCTCTCCGACCCCTATAGCTTTCTTT.

Remarks on this clonotype: This may be a read error, as it is one base from a much larger clone. The gene calls are TRBV20-1 and TRBJ1-6; D unresolved. CDR1 and CDR2 (germline): DFQATT, SNEGSKA (reference sequence). The CDR3 loop spans 16 amino acids. The CDR3 loop is CGVPRRGTGYNAPLHF. Written as DNA, the CDR3 is TGCGGTGTTCCGAGGCGTGGAACGGGTTATAATGCACCCCTCCACTTT.

The chain joins TRBV11-1 to TRBJ1-5; D not resolved. Trimming stripped 5 bases from V and 2 bases from J, with 16 bases between. CDR1 SGHAT and CDR2 FQDESV come from the germline V gene (reference sequence). CDR3 length: 16 amino acids. CDR3 bases: TGTGCCAGCAGCCCCTTAGGAGTTAAGGGCAATCAGCCCCAGCATTTT. It translates to CASSPLGVKGNQPQHF.

Concerning this clonotype: At one end the junction does not follow the germline gene, possibly because of a read error. As DNA, the CDR3 is TGTGCCGGCAGAGTAACGGACACCCGGCAAGGAGATACGCAGTATTTT. This encodes CAGRVTDTRQGDTQYF. The chain uses TRBV2 and TRBJ2-3; D is perhaps TRBD1 (5 bases). CDR1 and CDR2 from the germline V gene are SNHLY and FYNNEI. CDR3 length: 16 amino acids.

This clonotype was counted at least ten times. This rearrangement joins TRBV5-1 to TRBJ1-1, with a tentative D call TRBD1 (6 bases). This CDR3 spans 15 amino acids. CDR1 and CDR2 (germline): SGHRS, YFSETQ. The V and J ends lost 6 bases and 4 bases respectively, with 19 bases between them. CDR3 sequence (DNA): TGCGCCAGCACCCGGGGGGGAGAGGGGGGCACTGAAGCTTTCTTT. Translating it yields CASTRGGEGGTEAFF.

The rearrangement links TRBV5-2 to TRBJ1-1. TRBV5-2 is deemed a pseudogene. The CDR3 is 12 residues long. The CDR3 spells CASKEGSTEAFF. In nucleotides, the CDR3 is TGTGCCAGCAAAGAAGGTAGCACTGAAGCTTTCTTT.

This clonotype was seen ten or more times. The chain uses TRBV6-1 and TRBJ1-2, with 8 bases aligning to TRBD1. CDR1 is MNHNS and CDR2 is SASEGT in the germline V gene. This CDR3 contains 13 residues. The junction had 4 bases not matched to a gene; V was cut back by 8 bases and J by 2 bases. The CDR3 here is CASDRTGNYGYTF. As DNA, the CDR3 is TGTGCCAGCGATAGGACAGGGAACTATGGCTACACCTTC.

This clonotype showed up many times. The chain joins TRBV3-1 to TRBJ2-7; 9 nucleotides agree with TRBD1. This CDR3 has 13 amino acids. Germline V gives CDR1 LGHDT, CDR2 YNNKEL (reference sequence). After removal of 3 bases from V and 3 bases from J, the junction contained 0 bases not matched to a gene. CDR3 region: CASSQTGGYEQYF. CDR3 DNA sequence: TGTGCCAGCAGCCAGACAGGGGGCTACGAGCAGTACTTC.

At least ten counts were recorded for this clonotype. The chain carries TRBV20-1 and TRBJ1-1; D possibly corresponds to TRBD1 (5 bases). V was shortened by 5 bases and J by 8 bases, with 18 bases between the two germline ends. The CDR3 is 13 amino acids. The germline V gene has CDR1 DFQATT and CDR2 SNEGSKA (reference sequence). The CDR3 is CSAGVPPGFEAFF. The CDR3 coding sequence is TGCAGTGCTGGAGTCCCTCCAGGGTTCGAAGCTTTCTTT.

There are a few counts of this clonotype. The chain carries TRBV9 and TRBJ1-4, with a possible D match to TRBD1 (6 bases). V lost 7 bases to trimming and J lost 8 bases, with 21 bases between them. Germline CDR1 and CDR2: SGDLS and YYNGEE. This CDR3 is built from 15 residues. The CDR3 region has the DNA TGTGCCAGCGGCGAGGGGGTGGGAGGCGGAGAAAAACTGTTTTTT. Translating gives CASGEGVGGGEKLFF.

To note about this clonotype: The conserved phenylalanine or tryptophan normally closing the CDR3 is absent here, so this likely arose from a read error. V and J are TRBV20-1 and TRBJ1-1; a possible D gene is TRBD1 (5 bases). With 1 base removed from V and 3 bases from J, the gap between germline ends came to 15 bases. The CDR3 totals 15 residues. Germline V gene data show CDR1 as DFQATT and CDR2 as SNEGSKA (reference sequence). CDR3 DNA sequence: TGCAGTGCTAGAGGACCACACAGGTGGGACACTGAAGCTTTCTCT. Its protein is CSARGPHRWDTEAFS.

This clonotype was detected ten times or more. The rearrangement links TRBV2 to TRBJ2-7; the D is unclear. The germline CDR1 and CDR2 sequences are SNHLY and FYNNEI. CDR3 length equals 14 residues. The germline V and J ends were trimmed by 5 bases and 3 bases, with 14 bases remaining between them. The CDR3 nucleotides are TGTGCCAGCAGTAAAGGGCCAGGAAACTACGAGCAGTACTTC. Encoded protein: CASSKGPGNYEQYF.

This clonotype was seen at least ten times. V usage is TRBV5-4 and J usage is TRBJ2-5; tentative D call: TRBD1 (6 bases). The ends were cut back, 4 bases at V and 2 bases at J, with 15 bases in the middle. CDR3 length: 15 amino acids. Germline V gene sequence: CDR1 SGHNT, CDR2 YYREEE (reference sequence). The CDR3 loop is CASSGLDRPQETQYF. CDR3 sequence (DNA): TGTGCCAGCAGCGGACTTGACAGGCCACAAGAGACCCAGTACTTC.